What follows are 3 T cell receptor beta chains derived from one specimen sequenced in a study of blood T cell repertoires in COVID-19. The data were produced by immunoSEQ multiplex PCR, yet TCRdb's version contains in-frame clones alone and is incomplete. Among roughly 240,000 clones listed, 85% were seen once. Specimen: peripheral blood. The receptors originated from a man aged 45-65 years with COVID-19, enrolled during active disease.

This clone appeared once. This chain uses TRBV6-6 with TRBJ1-3, with 8 nucleotides matching TRBD1. The germline gives CDR1 MNHNY, CDR2 SVGAGI (reference sequence). Losses at the gene ends were 2 bases for V and 3 bases for J; bases not matched to a gene: 3. CDR3 length equals 15 residues. CDR3 in amino acids: CASSYADRVGNTIYF. The CDR3 bases are TGTGCCAGCAGTTACGCGGACAGGGTTGGAAACACCATATATTTT.

This chain links TRBV27 with TRBJ2-7; possible D gene TRBD2, 6 bases. CDR3 length equals 16 residues. Trimming left V 6 bases short and J 2 bases short, with 20 bases between. The germline V gene has CDR1 MNHEY and CDR2 SMNVEV (reference sequence). This CDR3 is CASSPFYIGGAYEQYF. CDR3 coding DNA: TGTGCCAGCAGCCCCTTTTATATCGGGGGTGCCTACGAGCAGTACTTC.

The rearrangement links TRBV7-8 to TRBJ2-7, with TRBD1 matching 7 bases. This CDR3 has 17 residues. Germline V gene lookup returns CDR1 SGHVS and CDR2 FQNEAQ. Trimming took 8 bases from V and 3 from J; bases not matched to a gene: 19. CDR3 residues: CASFRFSVGQALYEQYF. For the CDR3, the DNA is TGTGCCAGCTTCCGTTTCTCAGTCGGACAGGCCCTCTACGAGCAGTACTTC.